The present T cell receptor beta chain was sequenced within a study of blood T cell repertoires in COVID-19. Study-level background: The cDNA or gDNA used as material had been derived from T cells, B-cell-depleted T cells, or PBMCs.

Sequencing used immunoSEQ multiplex PCR; TCRdb keeps in-frame clones, though not all of them. The sample lists roughly 200,000 clones, around 90% occurring once. The V gene's germline CDR1 is MGHRA and CDR2 YSYEKL. The CDR3 extends over 15 amino acids. V lost 0 bases and J lost 0, with 8 bases in between. The chain joins TRBV4-1 to TRBJ1-1; D remains unclear. This receptor was identified in a man aged 50 or older with acute or convalescent COVID-19. Sequenced sample: peripheral blood. The CDR3 DNA is TGCGCCAGCAGCCAAGAAAGAGCCGTGAACACTGAAGCTTTCTTT. Its translation is CASSQERAVNTEAFF.